This section outlines one T cell receptor beta chain sequence together with its context. This sample is part of a study of T cell changes during pregnancy in multiple sclerosis. The CDR3 runs to 17 residues. Germline V lookup: CDR1 SEHNR, CDR2 FQNEAQ (reference sequence). V lost 2 bases, J lost 4 bases, and 18 bases lay in between. Some clones are missing from TCRdb's copy, which holds only in-frame ones; the method was immunoSEQ multiplex PCR. The sample holds more than 55,000 clones; roughly nine tenths are singletons and the top ten take 1.4%. The sample consisted of peripheral blood, taken in the second trimester of pregnancy. This sequence originates from a female donor with multiple sclerosis, enrolled in a pregnancy study. V usage is TRBV7-9 and J usage is TRBJ2-1; D may be TRBD2 (6 bases). DNA of the CDR3: TGTGCCAGCAGCTTAAGGGAGTCCGGGGGTAAATACAATGAGCAGTTCTTC. This translates into CASSLRESGGKYNEQFF.